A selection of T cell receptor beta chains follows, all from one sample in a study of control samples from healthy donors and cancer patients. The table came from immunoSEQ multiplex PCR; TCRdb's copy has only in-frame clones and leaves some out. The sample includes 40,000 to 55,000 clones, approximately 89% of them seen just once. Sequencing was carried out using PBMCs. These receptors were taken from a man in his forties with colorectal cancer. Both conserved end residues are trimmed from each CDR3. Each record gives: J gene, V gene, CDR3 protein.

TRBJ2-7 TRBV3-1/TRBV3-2 ASSRTGSSYEQY
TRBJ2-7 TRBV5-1 ASSLGGQESEQY
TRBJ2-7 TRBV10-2 ASRDSSGAFYEQY
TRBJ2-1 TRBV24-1 ATGASSYNEQF
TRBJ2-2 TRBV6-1 ASSEAGSFDGELF
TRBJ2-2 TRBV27 ASSLTGSRELF
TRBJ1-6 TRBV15 ATSSPEAGSYNSPLH
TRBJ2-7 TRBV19 ASSIKGKGFEQY
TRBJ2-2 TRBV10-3 AIRGQTNTGELF
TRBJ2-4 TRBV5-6 ASSLAAKLAKNIQY
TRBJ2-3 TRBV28 ASSFGTSSQY
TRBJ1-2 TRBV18 ASSPGLNYGYT
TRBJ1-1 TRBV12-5 ASGFLGGMTTEAF
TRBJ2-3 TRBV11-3 ASSLVADTQY
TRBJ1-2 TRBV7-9 ASSLVREGNYGYT
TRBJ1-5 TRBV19 ASSIDRNSNQPQH
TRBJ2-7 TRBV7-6 ASSTLDRFSYEQY
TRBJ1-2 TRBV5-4 ASKGSLGYT
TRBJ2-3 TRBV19 ASSMQASTYQY
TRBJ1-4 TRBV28 ASSLIAKSGYEKLF